This passage covers 14 T cell receptor beta chains from one sample sequenced in a study of T cell repertoires in cytomegalovirus infection. TCRdb reanalysed the reads using MiXCR and keeps one entry per CDR3 protein. The table lists about 320,000 distinct CDR3 sequences, 8% to 10% of them singletons. Sequenced: PBMCs. Receptors originate from a human donor in good health (CMV status not recorded). Some clones in this sample may be carry-over from other donors' samples.

The rearrangement joins TRBV5-1 to TRBJ2-3; 16 bases fit TRBD2. The J segment lost 4 bases and the V segment lost 3 bases, leaving 5 bases of the junction unmatched. The length of the CDR3 is 17 residues. CDR1 and CDR2 from the germline V gene are SGHRS and YFSETQ. CDR3 coding DNA: TGCGCCAGCAGCTCGCCCGGGACTAGCGGGAGGGCAGATACGCAGTATTTT. Amino acids: CASSSPGTSGRADTQYF.

The chain employs TRBV18 and TRBJ2-5; D gene ambiguous. Trimming cost V 3 bases and J 4 bases, with 9 bases left between them. This CDR3 is built from 13 residues. Germline CDR1 KGHSH, CDR2 LQKENI. CDR3 coding DNA: TGTGCCAGCTCACCTCAAGGGCTAGAGACCCAGTACTTC. Translating gives CASSPQGLETQYF.

A few counts support this clonotype. The chain links TRBV10-2 to TRBJ1-1, with TRBD1 matching over 7 bases. J was trimmed by 1 base and V by 6 bases; bases with no gene match: 5. CDR1 and CDR2 (germline): WSHSY, SAAADI. The CDR3 consists of 14 residues. The CDR3 protein is CASRDRVENTEAFF. The CDR3 DNA reads TGCGCCAGCAGAGACAGGGTTGAGAACACTGAAGCTTTCTTT.

About this clonotype itself: The junction differs from germline at one of its ends, possibly a read error. The V and J genes are TRBV7-6 and TRBJ2-7; 12 nucleotides line up with TRBD1. Germline V gene sequence: CDR1 SGHVS, CDR2 FNYEAQ. The CDR3 is 18 amino acids. CDR3 nucleotides: TGTGCCAGCAGCTCCGGCCCTCCCGGGACAGGGGGCGGCTACGAGAAGTACTTC. Encoded protein: CASSSGPPGTGGGYEKYF.

This clonotype was seen more than once but under ten times. The rearrangement links TRBV9 to TRBJ2-1, with TRBD2 matching over 8 bases. CDR3 length: 17 residues. From germline, CDR1 is SGDLS and CDR2 YYNGEE. J lost 6 bases, V lost 4 bases, and 15 bases had no gene match. The CDR3 loop is CASSPRRLAGWGNEQFF. CDR3 nucleotide sequence: TGTGCCAGCAGCCCGCGACGGCTAGCGGGTTGGGGCAATGAGCAGTTCTTC.

Only a few counts were recorded for this clonotype. The V gene is TRBV27, the J gene TRBJ2-5, with 8 nucleotides matching TRBD2. This CDR3 region has 13 residues. The V gene's germline CDR1 is MNHEY and CDR2 SMNVEV (reference sequence). The trim removed 6 bases at V and 1 base at J, leaving 1 base unmatched. In nucleotides, the CDR3 is TGTGCCAGCAGGGCGGGGGGCCAAGAGACCCAGTACTTC. It encodes CASRAGGQETQYF.

This CDR3 reads CASSLRGQNQPQHF. For the CDR3, the DNA is TGTGCCAGCAGTTTACGGGGACAAAATCAGCCCCAGCATTTT. This sequence joins TRBV12-3 or TRBV12-4 and TRBJ1-5; TRBD1 is a possible D gene (6 bases). This CDR3 region has 14 residues. V lost 2 bases to trimming and J lost 4 bases, with 9 bases between them.

This clonotype was seen more than once but under ten times. CDR3 sequence: CASSIAGTGPYGYTF. The CDR3 DNA sequence: TGTGCCAGCAGTATAGCCGGGACCGGACCTTATGGCTACACCTTC. J is TRBJ1-2 and V is TRBV27, with D possibly matching TRBD1 (5 bases). The CDR3 has 15 residues. Trimming took 5 bases from V and 5 from J, leaving 18 bases between them. Germline-derived CDR1 and CDR2 are MNHEY and SMNVEV (reference sequence).

This clonotype was found many times. The rearrangement uses TRBV7-6 and TRBJ2-3, with D unresolved. The V and J ends lost 2 bases and 4 bases respectively, with 10 bases between them. This CDR3 has 14 residues. The germline CDR1 and CDR2 sequences are SGHVS and FNYEAQ. Here the CDR3 reads CASSLLDASDTQYF. CDR3 in DNA: TGTGCCAGCAGCTTACTAGACGCGTCAGATACGCAGTATTTT.

There are a few counts of this clonotype. The J gene is TRBJ1-2, the V gene TRBV29-1, with TRBD1 as a possible D gene (5 bases). V gave up 1 base and J gave up 4 bases, with 10 bases separating them. The CDR3 is 13 residues long. Germline V gene sequence: CDR1 SQVTM, CDR2 ANQGSEA. CDR3 residues: CSVEVGAGYGYTF. CDR3 in DNA: TGCAGCGTTGAAGTAGGGGCTGGCTATGGCTACACCTTC.

The rearrangement uses TRBV20-1 and TRBJ2-5, with a weak D call TRBD1 (6 bases). V was trimmed by 3 bases and J by 4 bases, leaving 9 bases between them. Looked up from germline, CDR1 is DFQATT and CDR2 is SNEGSKA (reference sequence). The CDR3 is 12 residues long. The CDR3 bases are TGCAGTGCTAGGCCCAGGGGAGAGACCCAGTACTTC. Translation: CSARPRGETQYF.

In this sample, this clonotype turned up a few times. The chain uses TRBV27 and TRBJ2-7; D possibly corresponds to TRBD2 (6 bases). Trimming shortened V by 8 bases and J by 3 bases, and 23 bases separated the two germline ends. This CDR3 has 16 residues. Germline CDR1 and CDR2: MNHEY and SMNVEV (reference sequence). Here the CDR3 reads CASSATTWTTFYEQYF. The DNA of the CDR3 is TGTGCCAGCTCCGCCACCACATGGACTACTTTCTACGAGCAGTACTTC.

The CDR3 nucleotides are TGTGCCAGCAGTTTAAGGGCGACGCCGAACACTGAAGCTTTCTTT. This codes for CASSLRATPNTEAFF. The chain couples TRBV12-3 or TRBV12-4 to TRBJ1-1; D is unclear. With 2 bases removed from V and 1 base from J, the gap between germline ends came to 11 bases. The CDR3 is 15 amino acids.

This clonotype was counted between two and nine times. The chain joins TRBV5-4 to TRBJ1-5; 8 bases align to TRBD1. The CDR3 runs 17 residues. CDR1 is SGHNT, CDR2 YYREEE, per germline (reference sequence). V lost 2 bases, J lost 0 bases, and 7 bases stayed unmatched. Here the CDR3 DNA reads TGTGCCAGCAGCTTAAGGTTCAGGGGGCATAGCAATCAGCCCCAGCATTTT. This encodes CASSLRFRGHSNQPQHF.